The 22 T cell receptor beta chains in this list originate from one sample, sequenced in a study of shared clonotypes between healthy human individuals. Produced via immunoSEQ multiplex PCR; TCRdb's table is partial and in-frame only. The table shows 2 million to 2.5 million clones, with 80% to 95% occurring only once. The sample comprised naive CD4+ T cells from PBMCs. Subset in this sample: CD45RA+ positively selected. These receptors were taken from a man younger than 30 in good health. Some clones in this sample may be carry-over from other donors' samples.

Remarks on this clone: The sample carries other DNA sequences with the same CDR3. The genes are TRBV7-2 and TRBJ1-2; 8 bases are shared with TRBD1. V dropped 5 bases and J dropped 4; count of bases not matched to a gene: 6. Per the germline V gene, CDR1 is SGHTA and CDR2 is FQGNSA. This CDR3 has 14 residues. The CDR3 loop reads CASSPRTGSYGYTF. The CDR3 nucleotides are TGTGCCAGCAGCCCACGGACAGGGAGCTATGGCTACACCTTC.

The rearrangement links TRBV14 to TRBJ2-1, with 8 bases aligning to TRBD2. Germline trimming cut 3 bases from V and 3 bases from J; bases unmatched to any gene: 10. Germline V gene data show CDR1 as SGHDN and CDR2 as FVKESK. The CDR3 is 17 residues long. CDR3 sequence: CASSHPFSGVFYNEQFF. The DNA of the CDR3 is TGTGCCAGCAGCCACCCTTTTAGCGGGGTGTTCTACAATGAGCAGTTCTTC.

The CDR3 DNA reads TGCGCCAGCAGCCTCTACCCCCCGGTAGCGGGGGCCACAGATACGCAGTATTTT. Translating gives CASSLYPPVAGATDTQYF. The rearrangement links TRBV5-1 to TRBJ2-3; 9 nucleotides agree with TRBD2. This CDR3 comprises 18 residues. Germline CDR1 reads SGHRS; CDR2 reads YFSETQ. The junction had 14 bases not matched to a gene; V was cut back by 4 bases and J by 2 bases.

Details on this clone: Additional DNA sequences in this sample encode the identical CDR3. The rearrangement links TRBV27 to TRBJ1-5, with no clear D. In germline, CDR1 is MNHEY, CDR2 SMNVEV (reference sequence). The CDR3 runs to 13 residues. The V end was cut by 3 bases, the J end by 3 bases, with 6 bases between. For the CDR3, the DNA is TGTGCCAGCAGTTTCAGCCTCAATCAGCCCCAGCATTTT. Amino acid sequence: CASSFSLNQPQHF.

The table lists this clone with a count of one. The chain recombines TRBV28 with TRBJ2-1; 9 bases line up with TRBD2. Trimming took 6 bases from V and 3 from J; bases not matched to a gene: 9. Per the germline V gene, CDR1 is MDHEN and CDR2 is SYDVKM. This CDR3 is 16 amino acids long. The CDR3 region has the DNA TGTGCCAGCAGCGATCCCATAGCGGGAGACTACAATGAGCAGTTCTTC. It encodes CASSDPIAGDYNEQFF.

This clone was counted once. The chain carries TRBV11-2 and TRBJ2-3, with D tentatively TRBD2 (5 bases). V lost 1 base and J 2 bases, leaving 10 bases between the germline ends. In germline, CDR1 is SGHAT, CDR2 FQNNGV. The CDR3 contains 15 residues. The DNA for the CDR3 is TGTGCCAGCAGCTTAGGGCTAGCCCTCACAGATACGCAGTATTTT. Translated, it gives CASSLGLALTDTQYF.

The CDR3 bases are TGTGCCAGCAGCCAAAGACAGGGTGGGGCTGAAGCTTTCTTT. This encodes CASSQRQGGAEAFF. This chain connects TRBV5-5 to TRBJ1-1; the match to TRBD1 covers 7 bases. V trimming: 4 bases; J trimming: 6 bases; junction bases outside the gene matches: 9. This CDR3 region has 14 residues. Germline V CDR1 and CDR2: SGHKS, YYEKEE (reference sequence).

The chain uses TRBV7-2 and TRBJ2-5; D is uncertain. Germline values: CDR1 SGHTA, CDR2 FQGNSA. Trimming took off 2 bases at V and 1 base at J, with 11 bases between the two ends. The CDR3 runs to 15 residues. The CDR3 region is CASSLIPQSQETQYF. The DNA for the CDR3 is TGTGCCAGCAGCTTAATACCACAGTCCCAAGAGACCCAGTACTTC.

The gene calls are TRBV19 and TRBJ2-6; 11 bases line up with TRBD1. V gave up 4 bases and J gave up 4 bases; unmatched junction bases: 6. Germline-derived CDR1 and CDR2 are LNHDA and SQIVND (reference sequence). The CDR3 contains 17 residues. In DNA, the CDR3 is TGTGCCAGTAGTAACCGGGACAGGGGGAGAGGGGCCAACGTCCTGACTTTC. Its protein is CASSNRDRGRGANVLTF.

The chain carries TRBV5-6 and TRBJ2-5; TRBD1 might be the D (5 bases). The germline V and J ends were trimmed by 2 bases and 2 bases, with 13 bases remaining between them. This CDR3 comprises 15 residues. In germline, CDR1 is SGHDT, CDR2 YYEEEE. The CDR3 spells CASSFGPRAQETQYF. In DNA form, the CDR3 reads TGTGCCAGCAGCTTCGGTCCCAGGGCACAAGAGACCCAGTACTTC.

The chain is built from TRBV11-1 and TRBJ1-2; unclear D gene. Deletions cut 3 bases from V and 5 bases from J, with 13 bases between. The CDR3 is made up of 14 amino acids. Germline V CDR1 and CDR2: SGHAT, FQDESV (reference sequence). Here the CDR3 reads CASSFSRPGYGYTF. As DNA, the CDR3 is TGTGCCAGCAGCTTCTCACGCCCAGGTTATGGCTACACCTTC.

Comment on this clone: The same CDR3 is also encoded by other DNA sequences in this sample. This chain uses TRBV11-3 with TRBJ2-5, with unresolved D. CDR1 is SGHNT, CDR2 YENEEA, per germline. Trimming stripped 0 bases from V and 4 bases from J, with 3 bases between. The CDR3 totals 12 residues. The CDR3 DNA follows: TGTGCCAGCAGCTTAGACGGAGAGACCCAGTACTTC. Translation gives CASSLDGETQYF. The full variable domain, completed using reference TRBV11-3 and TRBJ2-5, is EAGVVQSPRYKIIEKKQPVAFWCNPISGHNTLYWYLQNLGQGPELLIRYENEEAVDDSQLPKDRFSAERLKGVDSTLKIQPAELGDSAVYLCASSLDGETQYFGPGTRLLVL.

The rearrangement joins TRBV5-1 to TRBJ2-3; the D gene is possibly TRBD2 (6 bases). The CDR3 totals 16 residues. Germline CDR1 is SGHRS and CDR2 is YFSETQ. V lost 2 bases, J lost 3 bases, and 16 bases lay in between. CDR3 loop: CASSLGAGRGTDTQYF. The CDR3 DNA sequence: TGCGCCAGCAGCTTAGGGGCGGGAAGGGGAACAGATACGCAGTATTTT. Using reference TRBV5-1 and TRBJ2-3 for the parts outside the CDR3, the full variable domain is KAGVTQTPRYLIKTRGQQVTLSCSPISGHRSVSWYQQTPGQGLQFLFEYFSETQRNKGNFPGRFSGRQFSNSRSEMNVSTLELGDSALYLCASSLGAGRGTDTQYFGPGTRLTVL.

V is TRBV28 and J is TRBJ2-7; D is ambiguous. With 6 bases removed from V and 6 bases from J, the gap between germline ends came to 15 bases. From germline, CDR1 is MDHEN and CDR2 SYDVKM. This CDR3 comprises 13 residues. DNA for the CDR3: TGTGCCAGCAGGCCCACGAGGAGAGGCGAGCAGTACTTC. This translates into CASRPTRRGEQYF.

In DNA, the CDR3 is TGTGCCAGCAGCTTGACCAAAGGGACCAAGGGGGGCAACTATGGCTACACCTTC. Its translation is CASSLTKGTKGGNYGYTF. The V and J genes are TRBV7-9 and TRBJ1-2; D may be TRBD1 (6 bases). V was trimmed by 3 bases and J by 2 bases, leaving 22 bases between them. CDR3 length: 18 residues. Germline V CDR1 and CDR2: SEHNR, FQNEAQ (reference sequence).

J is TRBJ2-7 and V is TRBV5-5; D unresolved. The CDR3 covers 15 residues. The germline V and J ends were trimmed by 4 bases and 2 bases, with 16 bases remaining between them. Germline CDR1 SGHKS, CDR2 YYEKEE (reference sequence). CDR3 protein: CASSPYGPITYEQYF. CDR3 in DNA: TGTGCCAGCAGCCCGTACGGGCCCATAACCTACGAGCAGTACTTC.

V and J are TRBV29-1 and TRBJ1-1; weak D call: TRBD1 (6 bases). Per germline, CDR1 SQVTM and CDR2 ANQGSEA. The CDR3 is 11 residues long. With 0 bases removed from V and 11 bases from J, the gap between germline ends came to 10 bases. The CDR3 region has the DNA TGCAGCGTTGAAGATCCAGGGGCGGCTTTCTTT. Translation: CSVEDPGAAFF.

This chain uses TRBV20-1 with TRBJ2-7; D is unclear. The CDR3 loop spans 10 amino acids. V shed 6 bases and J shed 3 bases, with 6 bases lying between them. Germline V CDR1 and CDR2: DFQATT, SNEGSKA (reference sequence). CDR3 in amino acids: CSAPDYEQYF. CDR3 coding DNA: TGCAGTGCCCCCGACTACGAGCAGTACTTC.

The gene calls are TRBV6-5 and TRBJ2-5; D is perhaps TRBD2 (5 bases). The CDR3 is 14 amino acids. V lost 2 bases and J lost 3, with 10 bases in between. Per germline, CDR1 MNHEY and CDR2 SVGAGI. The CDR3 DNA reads TGTGCCAGCAGTTACAGCGAGGGTAAAGAGACCCAGTACTTC. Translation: CASSYSEGKETQYF.

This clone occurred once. CDR3 loop: CASSPTGPNTEAFF. The CDR3 DNA is TGTGCCAGCAGCCCGACCGGACCGAACACTGAAGCTTTCTTT. The chain carries TRBV9 and TRBJ1-1; the D is unclear. The V gene lost 4 bases and the J gene lost 1 base, with 11 bases spanning the gap. This CDR3 has 14 amino acids. Germline CDR1 SGDLS, CDR2 YYNGEE.

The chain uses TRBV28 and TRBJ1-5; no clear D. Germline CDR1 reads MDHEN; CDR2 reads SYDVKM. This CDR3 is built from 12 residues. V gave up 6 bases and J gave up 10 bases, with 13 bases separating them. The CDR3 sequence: CASRELDRPQHF. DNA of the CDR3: TGTGCCAGCAGGGAATTGGATCGACCCCAGCATTTT.

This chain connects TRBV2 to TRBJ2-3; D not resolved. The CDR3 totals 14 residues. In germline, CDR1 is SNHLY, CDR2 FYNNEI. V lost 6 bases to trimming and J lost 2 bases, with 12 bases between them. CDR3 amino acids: CASRWSAHTDTQYF. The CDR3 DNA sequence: TGTGCCAGCAGGTGGTCGGCTCACACAGATACGCAGTATTTT.